This T cell receptor (beta chain) was sequenced in a study of PD-1 blockade in mismatch repair-deficient tumors. In the study overall: Patients had 12 mismatch repair-deficient cancer types, all previously treated and progressing. General study results and limits: After pembrolizumab, tumor-resident clones rose rapidly, then generally contracted before radiologic responses.

The repertoire was sequenced with immunoSEQ multiplex PCR; TCRdb's copy has only in-frame clones and lacks some. The sample yields roughly 120,000 clones, about 88% seen once. As for this clone: The antigen is unknown.

V gave up 6 bases and J gave up 5 bases; unmatched junction bases: 8. The CDR3 consists of 15 residues. CDR1 SGHDN and CDR2 FVKESK come from the germline V gene. Source: peripheral blood, taken approximately 72 weeks after starting pembrolizumab. This clonotype originated in an adult with mismatch repair-deficient cancer. This chain connects TRBV14 to TRBJ2-1; TRBD1 matches at 9 bases. The CDR3 sequence: CASSQTGQGDNEQFF. The DNA for the CDR3 is TGTGCCAGCAGTCAAACGGGACAGGGAGACAATGAGCAGTTCTTC.